This TCR beta chain was retrieved from a study of CD8+CD57+ T cells in acquired aplastic anemia. About the study: When averaged, DNA from sorted CD4+ and CD8+ cells came to 2.5 to 3.5 ug.

Researchers used genomic DNA as the template to profile TCR beta VDJ and CDR3. TCRdb called the reads again in MiXCR, with one record for every CDR3 protein. This table holds more than 150,000 distinct CDR3 sequences, about 44% found once. In regard to this clonotype: The antigen is unknown.

Whoever was chosen for sequencing had shown CD8+CD57+ cell expansion by flow cytometry. Study observations and caveats: In common between the patients and the controls were some 29 CD8+ CDR3 sequences.

Germline loops: CDR1 ENHRY, CDR2 SYGVKD. The CDR3 length is 14 residues. V lost 0 bases and J lost 5, with 7 bases in between. Input material: sorted CD4+, CD8+, or CD8+CD57+ T cells (not recorded which) from PBMCs. This clonotype was obtained from a human donor with aplastic anemia. This rearrangement joins TRBV10-3 to TRBJ2-2; weak D call: TRBD1 (5 bases). CDR3 amino acids: CAISESDITGELFF. The CDR3 DNA reads TGTGCCATCAGTGAGTCGGACATAACCGGGGAGCTGTTTTTT.